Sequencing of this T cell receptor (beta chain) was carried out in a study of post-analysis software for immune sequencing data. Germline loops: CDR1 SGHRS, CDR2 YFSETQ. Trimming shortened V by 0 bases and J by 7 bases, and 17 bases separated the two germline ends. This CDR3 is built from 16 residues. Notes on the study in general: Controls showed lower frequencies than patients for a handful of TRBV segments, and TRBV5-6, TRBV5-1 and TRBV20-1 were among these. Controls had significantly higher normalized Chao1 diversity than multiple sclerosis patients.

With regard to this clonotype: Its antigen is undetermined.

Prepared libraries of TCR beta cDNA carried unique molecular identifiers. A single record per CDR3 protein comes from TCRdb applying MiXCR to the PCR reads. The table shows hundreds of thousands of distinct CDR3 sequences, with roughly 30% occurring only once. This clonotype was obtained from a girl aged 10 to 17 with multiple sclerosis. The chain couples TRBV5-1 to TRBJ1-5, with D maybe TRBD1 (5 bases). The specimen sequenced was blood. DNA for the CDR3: TGCGCCAGCAGCTTGGGTGGGGGTTCCCCTTTCCAGCCCCAGCATTTT. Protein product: CASSLGGGSPFQPQHF.